One sample yielded the 22 T cell receptor beta chains listed below, sequenced in a study of human versus mouse CDR3 diversity and MHC coevolution. The repertoire was sequenced with immunoSEQ multiplex PCR; TCRdb's copy has only in-frame clones and lacks some. The table has about 83,000 clones, roughly 90% seen once. The sequencing sample was made of naive CD4+ T cells from blood. Regarding subset: CD45RO-negative CD62L-positive naive CD4 T cells. These TCRs come from a person aged 30-70 years in good health.

The chain couples TRBV6-5 to TRBJ1-4; no reliable D call. The CDR3 sequence is 13 residues long. From germline, CDR1 is MNHEY and CDR2 SVGAGI. V lost 4 bases, J lost 5 bases, and 8 bases lay in between. This CDR3 reads CASSWAENEKLFF. The CDR3, as DNA: TGTGCCAGCAGTTGGGCAGAGAATGAAAAACTGTTTTTT.

The rearrangement uses TRBV19 and TRBJ2-4; weak D call: TRBD1 (6 bases). Germline V CDR1 and CDR2: LNHDA, SQIVND (reference sequence). Trimming removed 4 bases at V and 8 bases at J, with 15 bases between. The CDR3 contains 14 residues. The CDR3 sequence is CASSKDRNRDIQYF. CDR3 DNA: TGTGCCAGTAGTAAAGACCGGAACAGGGACATTCAGTACTTC.

The chain links TRBV7-9 to TRBJ2-7, with 7 positions matching TRBD1. Looked up from germline, CDR1 is SEHNR and CDR2 is FQNEAQ (reference sequence). The CDR3 spans 13 residues. V shed 5 bases, J shed 6 bases, and the junction held 7 bases outside the gene matches. CDR3 DNA sequence: TGTGCCAGCAGCATACAGGGGCCCGCCGAGCAGTACTTC. It is translated as CASSIQGPAEQYF.

The chain links TRBV18 to TRBJ2-3; TRBD2 aligns across 8 bases. V lost 3 bases, J lost 5 bases, and 10 bases stayed unmatched. The CDR3 runs to 16 residues. Germline loops: CDR1 KGHSH, CDR2 LQKENI. For the CDR3, the DNA is TGTGCCAGCTCACCCCCCGGGGGGGGCGGAGGAGATACGCAGTATTTT. This translates into CASSPPGGGGGDTQYF.

This sequence joins TRBV6-1 and TRBJ2-7; 10 bases are a match to TRBD2. V dropped 4 bases and J dropped 0; count of bases not matched to a gene: 3. This CDR3 has 15 residues. CDR1 MNHNS and CDR2 SASEGT come from the germline V gene. The CDR3 DNA sequence: TGTGCCAGCAGTGTGGGGACTAGCGCCTCCTACGAGCAGTACTTC. This encodes CASSVGTSASYEQYF.

This clone was seen more than once but under ten times. This chain joins TRBV6-1 and TRBJ2-4; a possible D gene is TRBD1 (6 bases). The V gene lost 1 base and the J gene lost 8 bases, with 12 bases spanning the gap. There are 14 residues in the CDR3. CDR1 is MNHNS, CDR2 SASEGT, per germline. CDR3: CASSEDRVLDIQYF. CDR3 bases: TGTGCCAGCAGTGAAGACAGGGTTCTTGACATTCAGTACTTC.

The gene calls are TRBV19 and TRBJ1-1; TRBD1 matches 11 bases. The CDR3 totals 16 residues. Trimming at V came to 6 bases and at J to 4 bases, leaving 10 bases not matched to a gene. The germline CDR1 and CDR2 sequences are LNHDA and SQIVND (reference sequence). The DNA for the CDR3 is TGTGCCAGTAGCCACCTCCGGACAGGGGGCATCACTGAAGCTTTCTTT. Protein sequence: CASSHLRTGGITEAFF.

The chain uses TRBV19 and TRBJ1-2; the D gene is possibly TRBD1 (6 bases). Germline CDR1 LNHDA, CDR2 SQIVND (reference sequence). V dropped 10 bases and J dropped 5 bases, with 14 bases sitting between them. This CDR3 comprises 12 residues. The CDR3, as DNA: TGTGCCACTGCAGGACAGACTTATGGCTACACCTTC. Amino acids: CATAGQTYGYTF.

The chain links TRBV29-1 to TRBJ1-1, with a possible D match to TRBD1 (5 bases). The CDR3 contains 14 residues. CDR1 and CDR2 (germline): SQVTM, ANQGSEA. The V end was cut by 1 base, the J end by 3 bases, with 12 bases between. CDR3 amino acids: CSVEVRGRYTEAFF. The CDR3 DNA sequence: TGCAGCGTTGAAGTAAGGGGTCGGTACACTGAAGCTTTCTTT.

V usage is TRBV18 and J usage is TRBJ2-7, with 8 bases fitting TRBD1. Trimming removed 6 bases from V and 3 bases from J; junction bases left unmatched: 7. The CDR3 consists of 14 residues. Germline V gives CDR1 KGHSH, CDR2 LQKENI. The CDR3 region is CASSLGTGVYEQYF. CDR3 nucleotides: TGTGCCAGCTCGCTGGGGACAGGAGTCTACGAGCAGTACTTC.

Details on this clone: Relative to the germline gene, one junction end is altered; a read error may explain this. The rearrangement links TRBV7-9 to TRBJ1-1; D is possibly TRBD1 (5 bases). From germline, CDR1 is SEHNR and CDR2 FQNEAQ (reference sequence). This CDR3 has 13 amino acids. CDR3 protein: CASSLGVEAEAFF. In DNA, the CDR3 is TGTGCCAGCAGTTTAGGGGTTGAGGCTGAAGCTTTCTTT.

This rearrangement joins TRBV11-2 to TRBJ2-3, with 7 nucleotides matching TRBD1. CDR3 length: 17 residues. Germline V gives CDR1 SGHAT, CDR2 FQNNGV. J was trimmed by 1 base and V by 0 bases; bases with no gene match: 7. The CDR3 here is CASSLETGPLGTDTQYF. In DNA form, the CDR3 reads TGTGCCAGCAGCTTAGAGACAGGGCCCCTTGGCACAGATACGCAGTATTTT.

The chain uses TRBV27 and TRBJ2-1; 8 bases are a match to TRBD1. Germline-derived CDR1 and CDR2 are MNHEY and SMNVEV (reference sequence). CDR3 length: 16 amino acids. Germline trimming cut 2 bases from V and 2 bases from J; bases unmatched to any gene: 5. For the CDR3, the DNA is TGTGCCAGCAGTTTAGGGACAGGCAACCCCTACAATGAGCAGTTCTTC. This gives the protein CASSLGTGNPYNEQFF.

The chain is built from TRBV29-1 and TRBJ1-1, with D possibly TRBD1 on 6 matching bases. From germline, CDR1 is SQVTM and CDR2 ANQGSEA. Between the trimmed V and J ends, which lost 5 bases and 0 bases, there was a span of 10 bases. The CDR3 loop spans 13 amino acids. The CDR3 here is CSVTDSLNTEAFF. CDR3 nucleotides: TGCAGCGTTACGGACAGTTTGAACACTGAAGCTTTCTTT. Together with reference TRBV29-1 and TRBJ1-1, the CDR3 gives the full variable domain: SAVISQKPSRDICQRGTSLTIQCQVDSQVTMMFWYRQQPGQSLTLIATANQGSEATYESGFVIDKFPISRPNLTFSTLTVSNMSPEDSSIYLCSVTDSLNTEAFFGQGTRLTVV.

The rearrangement joins TRBV11-2 to TRBJ2-7; TRBD2 is a possible D gene (6 bases). The CDR3 loop spans 15 amino acids. The germline CDR1 and CDR2 sequences are SGHAT and FQNNGV. Trimming cost V 4 bases and J 3 bases, with 16 bases left between them. The CDR3 spells CASSWVTGEFYEQYF. CDR3 coding DNA: TGTGCCAGCAGCTGGGTGACGGGAGAATTCTACGAGCAGTACTTC.

Comments on this clone: The junction and the germline gene differ at one end; a read error may be behind it. This chain connects TRBV11-1 to TRBJ2-5; no reliable D call. Germline V gene data show CDR1 as SGHAT and CDR2 as FQDESV (reference sequence). The CDR3 length is 13 residues. The CDR3 region is CASSLVEKEPQYF. The CDR3 region has the DNA TGTGCCAGCAGCTTAGTAGAGAAAGAGCCCCAGTACTTC. The full variable domain, completed using reference TRBV11-1 and TRBJ2-5, is EAEVAQSPRYKITEKSQAVAFWCDPISGHATLYWYRQILGQGPELLVQFQDESVVDDSQLPKDRFSAERLKGVDSTLKIQPAELGDSAMYLCASSLVEKEPQYFGPGTRLLVL.

The chain joins TRBV28 to TRBJ2-7, with 11 bases fitting TRBD2. Germline CDR1 and CDR2: MDHEN and SYDVKM. J gave up 12 bases and V 2 bases, and 9 bases lay outside the gene matches. This CDR3 is built from 14 residues. CDR3 protein: CASSLALAGAPRYF. CDR3 in DNA: TGTGCCAGCAGTTTAGCACTAGCGGGGGCCCCCAGGTACTTC.

The chain carries TRBV19 and TRBJ2-1, with D possibly matching TRBD2 (7 bases). The CDR3 loop spans 16 amino acids. Germline V gene data show CDR1 as LNHDA and CDR2 as SQIVND (reference sequence). Between the trimmed V and J ends, which lost 3 bases and 0 bases, there was a span of 12 bases. The CDR3 nucleotides read TGTGCCAGTAGTATTGCGGGGGCTTCCTCCTACAATGAGCAGTTCTTC. Its protein product is CASSIAGASSYNEQFF.

The V call is TRBV5-5, the J call TRBJ2-7; no definite D call. V was trimmed by 0 bases and J by 3 bases, leaving 10 bases between them. The CDR3 loop spans 14 amino acids. Germline V gives CDR1 SGHKS, CDR2 YYEKEE (reference sequence). The DNA for the CDR3 is TGTGCCAGCAGCTTGGCCGAGAATTACTACGAGCAGTACTTC. Amino acid sequence: CASSLAENYYEQYF.

The rearrangement joins TRBV4-2 to TRBJ2-5; 8 bases align to TRBD2. The ends lost 11 bases at V and 5 bases at J; junction bases unmatched: 10. Germline loops: CDR1 LGHNA, CDR2 YNFKEQ. This CDR3 has 13 residues. CDR3 sequence: CASREGGGETQYF. CDR3 DNA: TGTGCCTCCCGGGAGGGGGGTGGGGAGACCCAGTACTTC.

This chain links TRBV4-1 with TRBJ2-3; D call uncertain. The CDR3 is made up of 14 amino acids. Germline loops: CDR1 MGHRA, CDR2 YSYEKL. Trimming removed 0 bases from V and 4 bases from J, with 8 bases in between. The DNA for the CDR3 is TGCGCCAGCAGCCAAGATCAGTCTGCAGATACGCAGTATTTT. Its translation: CASSQDQSADTQYF.

The rearrangement uses TRBV7-3 and TRBJ2-2, with D maybe TRBD1 (6 bases). V lost 5 bases and J lost 0, with 10 bases in between. Per the germline V gene, CDR1 is SGHTA and CDR2 is FQGTGA. The CDR3 loop spans 15 amino acids. The CDR3 is CASSPQGSNTGELFF. CDR3 in DNA: TGTGCCAGCAGCCCACAGGGCTCGAACACCGGGGAGCTGTTTTTT.